The clone carrying this T cell receptor beta chain occurred many times. Its antigen remains unidentified. This record comes from a study of identical twins. Study-wide findings and caveats: For monozygotic twins, models underestimated out-of-frame TCR alpha sharing. Alpha sequences that were out-of-frame and twin-shared showed an excess of low generation probability.

Unique molecular identifiers were present on cDNA, and template switching added a universal primer site. MiXCR, applied by TCRdb to the 5' RACE reads, yields one record per CDR3 protein. Counted here are around 490,000 distinct CDR3 sequences, over 11% occurring once; the ten biggest clones make up 0.95% to 1%. The CDR3 has 13 amino acids. V lost 5 bases to trimming and J lost 4 bases, with 6 bases between them. The sample was also reused in another study, on yellow fever vaccine responses in identical twins.

The source material was CD4+ T cells sorted from blood. This chain links TRBV12-3 or TRBV12-4 with TRBJ2-6; D is undetermined. This clonotype originated in a young woman in good health. Written as DNA, the CDR3 is TGTGCCAGCAGTACGCTCGGGGCCAACGTCCTGACTTTC. Translated: CASSTLGANVLTF.